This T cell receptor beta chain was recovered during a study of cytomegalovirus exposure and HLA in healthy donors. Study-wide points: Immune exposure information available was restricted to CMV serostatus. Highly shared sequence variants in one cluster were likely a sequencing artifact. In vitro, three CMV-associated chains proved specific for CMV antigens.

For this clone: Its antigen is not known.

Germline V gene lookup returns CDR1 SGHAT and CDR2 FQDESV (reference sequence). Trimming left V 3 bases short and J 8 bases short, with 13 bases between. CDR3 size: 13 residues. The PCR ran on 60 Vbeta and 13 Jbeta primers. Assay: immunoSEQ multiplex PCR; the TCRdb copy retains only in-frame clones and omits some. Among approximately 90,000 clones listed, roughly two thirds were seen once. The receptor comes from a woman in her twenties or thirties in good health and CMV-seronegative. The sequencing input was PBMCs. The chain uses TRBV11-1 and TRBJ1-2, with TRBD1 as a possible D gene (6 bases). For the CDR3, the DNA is TGTGCCAGCAGCTTCTCAGGGGTCGACGGCTACACCTTC. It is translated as CASSFSGVDGYTF.